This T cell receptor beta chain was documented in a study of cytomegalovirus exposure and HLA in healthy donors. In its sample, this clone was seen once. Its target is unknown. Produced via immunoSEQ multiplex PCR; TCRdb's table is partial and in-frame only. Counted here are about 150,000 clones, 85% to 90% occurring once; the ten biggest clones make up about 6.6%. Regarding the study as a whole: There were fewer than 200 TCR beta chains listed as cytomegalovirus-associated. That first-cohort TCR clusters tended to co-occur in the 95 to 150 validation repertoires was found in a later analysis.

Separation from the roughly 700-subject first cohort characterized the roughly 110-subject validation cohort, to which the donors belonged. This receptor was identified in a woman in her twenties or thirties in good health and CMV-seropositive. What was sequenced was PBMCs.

DNA of the CDR3: TGTGCCAGCAGTTCTCCTCCAGATACGCAGTATTTT. It is translated as CASSSPPDTQYF. The chain links TRBV6-5 to TRBJ2-3; D ambiguous. The CDR3 runs to 12 residues. Trimming pared 4 bases from V and 4 bases from J, leaving 6 bases between. The V gene's germline CDR1 is MNHEY and CDR2 SVGAGI.